The T cell receptor beta chain under discussion was sequenced for a study of CD8 T cells in Susac syndrome. Per the germline V gene, CDR1 is DFQATT and CDR2 is SNEGSKA (reference sequence). Trimming pared 1 base from V and 0 bases from J, leaving 13 bases between. There are 15 residues in the CDR3. Turning to this clonotype: Antigen: not known.

General observations from the study: CD8+ clones in Susac expanded most in TEMRA cells and active patients.

RNA, at about 0.45 to 1 ug, was reverse transcribed with random hexamers. Via MiXCR, TCRdb re-called the immunoSEQ multiplex PCR reads, giving one row per CDR3 protein. The sample has roughly 76,000 distinct CDR3 sequences, about 94% seen once. This clonotype was sampled from a human donor with Susac syndrome. The chain combines TRBV20-1 with TRBJ2-7, with D perhaps matching TRBD1 (6 bases). Sample: CD8+ T cells from PBMCs. The CDR3 sequence: CSARVGAKSSYEQYF. Written as DNA, the CDR3 is TGCAGTGCTAGAGTGGGGGCCAAGAGCTCCTACGAGCAGTACTTC.